This T cell receptor beta chain appears in the sequencing data of a study of neoadjuvant nivolumab and ipilimumab in lung cancer. The CDR3 covers 16 residues. V was pared by 5 bases and J by 0 bases, with 14 bases between. Germline CDR1 is MNHEY and CDR2 is SMNVEV (reference sequence). The study, taken as a whole, reports: Compared with tumor-adjacent uninvolved lung, resected tumors showed greater richness and clonality.

As to this clone: Its antigen remains unidentified.

Assay used: immunoSEQ multiplex PCR; TCRdb lists only in-frame clones, some missing. The table lists a few thousand clones, around four fifths of them singletons. Specimen: tumor tissue, collected after neoadjuvant nivolumab, alone or with ipilimumab, at or shortly before surgery. The rearrangement links TRBV27 to TRBJ1-5; possible D gene TRBD1, 6 bases. This TCR was sampled from an adult with non-small cell lung cancer. DNA for the CDR3: TGTGCCAGCAGTCTCCGACAGGAGCTTAGCAATCAGCCCCAGCATTTT. It encodes CASSLRQELSNQPQHF.